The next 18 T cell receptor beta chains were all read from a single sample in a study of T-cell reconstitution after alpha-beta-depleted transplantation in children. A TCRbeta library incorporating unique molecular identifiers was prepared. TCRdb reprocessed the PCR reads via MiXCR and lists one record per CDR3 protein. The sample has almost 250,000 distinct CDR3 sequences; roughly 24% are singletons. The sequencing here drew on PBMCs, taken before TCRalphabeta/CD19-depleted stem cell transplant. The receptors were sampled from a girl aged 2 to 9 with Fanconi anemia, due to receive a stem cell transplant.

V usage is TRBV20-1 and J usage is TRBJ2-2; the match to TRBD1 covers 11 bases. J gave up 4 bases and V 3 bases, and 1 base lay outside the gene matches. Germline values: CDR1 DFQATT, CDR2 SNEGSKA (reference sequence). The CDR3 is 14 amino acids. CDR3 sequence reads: CSARGQGGTGELFF. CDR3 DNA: TGCAGTGCTAGGGGACAGGGGGGCACCGGGGAGCTGTTTTTT.

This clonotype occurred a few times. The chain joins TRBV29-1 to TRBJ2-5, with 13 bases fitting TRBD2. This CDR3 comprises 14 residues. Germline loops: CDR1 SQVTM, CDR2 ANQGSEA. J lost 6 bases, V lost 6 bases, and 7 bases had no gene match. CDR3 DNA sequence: TGCAGCGTAGGACTAGCGGGAGCAGGTCAGACCCAGTACTTC. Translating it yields CSVGLAGAGQTQYF.

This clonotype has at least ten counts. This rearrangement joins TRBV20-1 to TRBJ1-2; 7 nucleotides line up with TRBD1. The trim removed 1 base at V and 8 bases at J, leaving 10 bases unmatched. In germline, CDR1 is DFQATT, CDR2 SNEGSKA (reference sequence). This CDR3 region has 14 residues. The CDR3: CSARALTGNEGYTF. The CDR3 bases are TGCAGTGCTAGAGCCCTGACAGGGAATGAGGGCTACACCTTC.

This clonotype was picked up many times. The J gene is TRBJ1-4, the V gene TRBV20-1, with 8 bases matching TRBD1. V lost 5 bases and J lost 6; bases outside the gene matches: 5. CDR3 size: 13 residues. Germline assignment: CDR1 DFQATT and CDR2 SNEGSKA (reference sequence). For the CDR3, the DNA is TGCAGTGCTTCCGACAGGGGTGATGAAAAACTGTTTTTT. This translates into CSASDRGDEKLFF.

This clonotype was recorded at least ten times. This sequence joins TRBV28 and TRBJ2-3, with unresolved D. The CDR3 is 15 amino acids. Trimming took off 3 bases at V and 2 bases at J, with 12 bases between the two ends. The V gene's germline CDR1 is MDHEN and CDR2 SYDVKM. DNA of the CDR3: TGTGCCAGCAGTTTGAGCTATTTGCCCACAGATACGCAGTATTTT. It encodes CASSLSYLPTDTQYF.

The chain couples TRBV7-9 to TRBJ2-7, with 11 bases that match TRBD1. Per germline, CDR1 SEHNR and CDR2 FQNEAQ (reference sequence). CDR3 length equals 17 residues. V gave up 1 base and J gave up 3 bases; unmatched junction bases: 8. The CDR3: CASSLGGTGGVLYEQYF. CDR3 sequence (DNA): TGTGCCAGCAGCTTAGGAGGGACAGGGGGTGTTCTCTACGAGCAGTACTTC.

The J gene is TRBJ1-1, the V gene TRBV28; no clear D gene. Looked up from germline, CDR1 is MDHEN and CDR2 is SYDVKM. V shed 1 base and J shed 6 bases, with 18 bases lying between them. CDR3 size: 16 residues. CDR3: CASSLSRYQPVAEAFF. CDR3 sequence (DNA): TGTGCCAGCAGTTTATCCCGCTACCAACCCGTCGCTGAAGCTTTCTTT.

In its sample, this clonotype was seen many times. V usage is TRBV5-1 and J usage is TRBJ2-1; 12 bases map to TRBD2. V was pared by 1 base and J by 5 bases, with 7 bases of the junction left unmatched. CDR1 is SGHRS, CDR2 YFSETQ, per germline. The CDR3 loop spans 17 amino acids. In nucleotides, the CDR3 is TGCGCCAGCAGCTTGCCACAACTAGCGGGGGGAGACAATGAGCAGTTCTTC. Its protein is CASSLPQLAGGDNEQFF. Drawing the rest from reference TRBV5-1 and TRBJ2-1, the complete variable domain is KAGVTQTPRYLIKTRGQQVTLSCSPISGHRSVSWYQQTPGQGLQFLFEYFSETQRNKGNFPGRFSGRQFSNSRSEMNVSTLELGDSALYLCASSLPQLAGGDNEQFFGPGTRLTVL.

CDR3 protein: CASRVDLNAYEQYF. For the CDR3, the DNA is TGTGCCAGCAGGGTGGATTTGAATGCCTACGAGCAGTACTTC. The chain has TRBV7-7 and TRBJ2-7; D gene ambiguous. The CDR3 spans 14 residues. The V and J ends lost 6 bases and 2 bases respectively, with 14 bases between them. Germline V lookup: CDR1 SSHAT, CDR2 FNYEAQ (reference sequence).

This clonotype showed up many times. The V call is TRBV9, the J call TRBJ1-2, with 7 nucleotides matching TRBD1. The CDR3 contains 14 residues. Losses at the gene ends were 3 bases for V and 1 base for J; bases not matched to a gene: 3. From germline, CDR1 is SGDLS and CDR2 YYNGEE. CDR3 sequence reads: CASSETGVNYGYTF. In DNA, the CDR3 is TGTGCCAGCAGCGAAACAGGGGTTAACTATGGCTACACCTTC.

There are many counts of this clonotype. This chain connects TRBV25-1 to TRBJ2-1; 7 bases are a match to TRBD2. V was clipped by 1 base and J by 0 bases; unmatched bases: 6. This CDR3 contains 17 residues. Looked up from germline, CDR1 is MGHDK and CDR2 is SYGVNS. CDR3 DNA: TGTGCCAGCAGTGAATCTGGTAGCGGGCTCTCCTACAATGAGCAGTTCTTC. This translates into CASSESGSGLSYNEQFF. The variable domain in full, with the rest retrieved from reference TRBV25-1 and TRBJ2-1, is EADIYQTPRYLVIGTGKKITLECSQTMGHDKMYWYQQDPGMELHLIHYSYGVNSTEKGDLSSESTVSRIRTEHFPLTLESARPSHTSQYLCASSESGSGLSYNEQFFGPGTRLTVL.

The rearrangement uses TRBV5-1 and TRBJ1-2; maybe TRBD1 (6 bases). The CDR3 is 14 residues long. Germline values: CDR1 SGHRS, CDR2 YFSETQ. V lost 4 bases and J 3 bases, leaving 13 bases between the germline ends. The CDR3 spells CASSPGQLDYGYTF. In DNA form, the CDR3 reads TGCGCCAGCAGCCCCGGACAGCTGGACTATGGCTACACCTTC.

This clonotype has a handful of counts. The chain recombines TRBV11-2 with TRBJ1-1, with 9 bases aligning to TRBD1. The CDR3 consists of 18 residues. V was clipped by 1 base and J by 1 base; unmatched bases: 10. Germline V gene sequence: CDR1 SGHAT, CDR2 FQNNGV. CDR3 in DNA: TGTGCCAGCAGCTTAGGGATCGGGACAGGGAGAGGGAACACTGAAGCTTTCTTT. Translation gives CASSLGIGTGRGNTEAFF.

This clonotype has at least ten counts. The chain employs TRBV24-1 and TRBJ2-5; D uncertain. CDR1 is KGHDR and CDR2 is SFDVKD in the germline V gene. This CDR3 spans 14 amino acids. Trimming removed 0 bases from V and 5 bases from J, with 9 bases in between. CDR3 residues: CATSDLPLIETQYF. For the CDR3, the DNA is TGTGCCACCAGTGATTTGCCTCTGATCGAGACCCAGTACTTC.

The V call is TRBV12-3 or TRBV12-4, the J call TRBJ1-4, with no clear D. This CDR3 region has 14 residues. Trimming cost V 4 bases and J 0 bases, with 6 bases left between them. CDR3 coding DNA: TGTGCCAGCAGTTGGCTTGCAACTAATGAAAAACTGTTTTTT. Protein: CASSWLATNEKLFF.

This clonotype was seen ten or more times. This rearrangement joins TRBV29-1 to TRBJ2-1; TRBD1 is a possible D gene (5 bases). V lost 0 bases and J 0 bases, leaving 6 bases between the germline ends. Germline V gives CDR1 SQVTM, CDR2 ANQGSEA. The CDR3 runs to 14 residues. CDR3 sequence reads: CSVEDRDSYNEQFF. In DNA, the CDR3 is TGCAGCGTTGAAGACAGGGACTCCTACAATGAGCAGTTCTTC.

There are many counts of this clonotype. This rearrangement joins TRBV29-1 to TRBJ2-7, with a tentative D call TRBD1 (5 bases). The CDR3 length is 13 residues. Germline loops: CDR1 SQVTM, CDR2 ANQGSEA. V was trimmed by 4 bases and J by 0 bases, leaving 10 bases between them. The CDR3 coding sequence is TGCAGCGTTGTCCACAGGCCCTCCTACGAGCAGTACTTC. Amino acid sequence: CSVVHRPSYEQYF.

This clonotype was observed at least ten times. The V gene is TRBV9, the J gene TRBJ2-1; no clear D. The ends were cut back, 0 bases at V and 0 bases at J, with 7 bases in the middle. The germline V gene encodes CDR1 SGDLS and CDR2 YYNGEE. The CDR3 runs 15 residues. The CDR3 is CASSVDGASYNEQFF. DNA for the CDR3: TGTGCCAGCAGCGTAGACGGAGCCTCCTACAATGAGCAGTTCTTC.